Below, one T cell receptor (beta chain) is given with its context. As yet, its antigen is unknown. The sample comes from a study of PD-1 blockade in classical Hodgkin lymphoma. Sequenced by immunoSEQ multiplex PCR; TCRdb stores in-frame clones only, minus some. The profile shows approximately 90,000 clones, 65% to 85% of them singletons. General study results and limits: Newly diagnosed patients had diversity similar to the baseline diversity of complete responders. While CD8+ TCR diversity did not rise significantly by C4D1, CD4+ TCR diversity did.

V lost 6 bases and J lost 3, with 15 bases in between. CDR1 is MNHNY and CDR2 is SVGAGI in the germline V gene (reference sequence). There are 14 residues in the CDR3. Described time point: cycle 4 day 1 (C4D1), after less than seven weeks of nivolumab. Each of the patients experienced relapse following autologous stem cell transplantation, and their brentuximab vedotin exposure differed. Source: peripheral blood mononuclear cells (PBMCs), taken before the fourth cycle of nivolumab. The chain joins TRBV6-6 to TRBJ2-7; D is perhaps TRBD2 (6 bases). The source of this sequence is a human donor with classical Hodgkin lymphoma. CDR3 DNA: TGTGCCAGCAGCCCCCGGGACTCTCTCTACGAGCAGTACTTC. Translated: CASSPRDSLYEQYF.